This T cell receptor (beta chain) is drawn from a study of T cell responses to AZD1222 COVID-19 vaccine. CDR1 and CDR2 (germline): LNHDA, SQIVND (reference sequence). The CDR3 runs 18 residues. Germline trimming cut 4 bases from V and 1 base from J; bases unmatched to any gene: 11. General observations from the study: Donor demographics were predominantly white British with a female majority; clonal diversity may be underestimated.

Comments on this clone: The antigen remains undetermined.

Profiled with immunoSEQ multiplex PCR; TCRdb holds only in-frame clones, not every one. Counted here are under 150,000 clones, 87% occurring once; the ten biggest clones make up just over 2.5%. The source is an adult who received the AZD1222 COVID-19 vaccine. The sequencing used peripheral blood, collected 28 days after the second AZD1222 dose. The gene calls are TRBV19 and TRBJ2-1; TRBD1 matches at 9 bases. The CDR3 sequence is CASSTRIPGQGSYNEQFF. CDR3 sequence (DNA): TGTGCCAGTAGTACCAGGATACCGGGACAGGGTTCCTACAATGAGCAGTTCTTC.